The 29 T cell receptor beta chains in this list originate from one sample, sequenced in a study of T cells expressing NK-cell markers (dated by TCRdb to the early 2020s). Receptor amplification or capture employed 5' RACE. TCRdb records Illumina HiSeq 2000 as the sequencer. Through TCRdb reprocessing, the reads give one entry per CDR3 protein sequence; DNA is omitted. The table kept for this sample lists some 110,000 distinct CDR3 sequences. Around 20% of the sample is taken by the ten largest. Sequenced input: blood T cells: a sorted CD56 or NKG2C T cell subset, CD4+ or CD8+ T cells, or bulk PBMC T cells (not recorded which). All receptors come from a woman aged 18 to 75 in good health.

The gene calls are TRBV5-5 and TRBJ2-3; TCRdb proposes TRBD2, but this gene call is untestable without DNA. The CDR3 length is 15 residues. Germline V gene data show CDR1 as SGHKS and CDR2 as YYEKEE (reference sequence). The CDR3 reads CASSLLMGEADTQYF.

The CDR3 sequence: CASRPPTSSGYTF. The chain joins TRBV6-1 to TRBJ1-2. Germline V gene sequence: CDR1 MNHNS, CDR2 SASEGT. CDR3 length: 13 amino acids.

V gene TRBV7-8 combines with J gene TRBJ2-3. The CDR3 is 14 residues long. Germline CDR1 SGHVS, CDR2 FQNEAQ. Here the CDR3 reads CASSLEDFTDTQYF.

This chain uses TRBV25-1 with TRBJ1-1; no DNA is available, so the TRBD1 call from TCRdb remains unchecked. This CDR3 spans 15 amino acids. The V gene's germline CDR1 is MGHDK and CDR2 SYGVNS. The CDR3 loop is CASRGKRGVKTEAFF.

V is TRBV7-6 and J is TRBJ2-1; TCRdb proposes TRBD2, but this gene call is untestable without DNA. The CDR3 totals 15 residues. Germline CDR1 SGHVS, CDR2 FNYEAQ. CDR3 sequence reads: CASSGPAGFYNEQFF.

V and J are TRBV5-1 and TRBJ2-1. CDR3 length: 14 residues. CDR1 is SGHRS and CDR2 is YFSETQ in the germline V gene. The CDR3 loop is CASRPVDLRDEQFF.

The chain has TRBV11-2 and TRBJ2-1. Germline V gene lookup returns CDR1 SGHAT and CDR2 FQNNGV. The CDR3 has 12 amino acids. The CDR3 sequence: CASSLIWNEQFF.

This sequence joins TRBV21-1 and TRBJ2-7; as DNA is missing, the TRBD2 call by TCRdb cannot be tested. TRBV21-1 is a pseudogene locus. The CDR3 has 12 residues. The CDR3 sequence is CASKRSSYEQYF.

The V gene is TRBV18, the J gene TRBJ2-1; TCRdb selects TRBD1, and the lack of DNA leaves this call unchecked. The CDR3 totals 13 residues. The germline CDR1 and CDR2 sequences are KGHSH and LQKENI. The CDR3 spells CASSPRGAGEQFF.

The chain couples TRBV14 to TRBJ2-1; lacking DNA, the TRBD2 call made by TCRdb goes unchecked. The CDR3 is 16 amino acids. The germline V gene encodes CDR1 SGHDN and CDR2 FVKESK. The CDR3 spells CASSQEREWNYNEQFF.

The chain uses TRBV4-1 and TRBJ2-5. The germline V gene has CDR1 MGHRA and CDR2 YSYEKL. The CDR3 runs 15 residues. CDR3 in amino acids: CASSQDRLQQETQYF.

CDR3 protein: CASSQTYEAFF. The chain has TRBV12-3 or TRBV12-4 and TRBJ1-1. The CDR3 spans 11 residues.

The chain carries TRBV24-1 and TRBJ2-7; no DNA is available, so the TRBD2 call from TCRdb remains unchecked. The CDR3 length is 15 residues. The germline gives CDR1 KGHDR, CDR2 SFDVKD. This chain's CDR3 is CATSNPLAGVYEQYF.

The chain uses TRBV7-8 and TRBJ2-3. Germline lookup yields CDR1 SGHVS and CDR2 FQNEAQ. The CDR3 length is 12 residues. Here the CDR3 reads CASSEGSDTQYF.

This chain connects TRBV4-3 to TRBJ2-5; TCRdb's D call of TRBD2 is untestable without DNA. The germline gives CDR1 LGHNA, CDR2 YSLEER. The CDR3 sequence is 17 residues long. The CDR3 loop is CASSQDLLGLAQETQYF.

The chain carries TRBV12-3 or TRBV12-4 and TRBJ2-3; without DNA, the TCRdb call of TRBD1 cannot be checked. The CDR3 has 15 residues. Here the CDR3 reads CASSLSWGSPDTQYF.

The chain couples TRBV29-1 to TRBJ2-1; the TCRdb D gene call, TRBD2, has no DNA to confirm it. CDR3 length: 13 amino acids. Per germline, CDR1 SQVTM and CDR2 ANQGSEA. CDR3 protein: CSAPTRGDNEQFF.

The rearrangement links TRBV29-1 to TRBJ2-7; TCRdb lists TRBD1, though no DNA is available to test this call. From germline, CDR1 is SQVTM and CDR2 ANQGSEA. There are 14 residues in the CDR3. This CDR3 is CSVDKGTGTYEQYF.

CDR3 sequence: CASSYGAGGTDTQYF. The chain employs TRBV6-5 and TRBJ2-3; absent DNA, TCRdb's TRBD1 call cannot be checked. CDR1 and CDR2 (germline): MNHEY, SVGAGI. The CDR3 is 15 amino acids.

This chain uses TRBV18 with TRBJ1-2; TCRdb proposes TRBD1, but this gene call is untestable without DNA. This CDR3 has 16 residues. CDR1 is KGHSH, CDR2 LQKENI, per germline. The CDR3 here is CASSGPRQGPMDGYTF.

The CDR3 is CASSYDGLSGANVLTF. The chain has TRBV6-5 and TRBJ2-6. The CDR3 contains 16 residues. Germline V gives CDR1 MNHEY, CDR2 SVGAGI.

CDR3 sequence reads: CATNNRGSDEQFF. The V and J genes are TRBV15 and TRBJ2-1; TCRdb names TRBD1, which stays unverified in the absence of DNA. The length of the CDR3 is 13 residues. Germline lookup yields CDR1 LNHNV and CDR2 YYDKDF (reference sequence). The full variable domain, with the rest looked up from reference TRBV15 and TRBJ2-1, is DAMVIQNPRYQVTQFGKPVTLSCSQTLNHNVMYWYQQKSSQAPKLLFHYYDKDFNNEADTPDNFQSRRPNTSFCFLDIRSPGLGDTAMYLCATNNRGSDEQFFGPGTRLTVL.

The rearrangement joins TRBV5-1 to TRBJ2-5; TCRdb selects TRBD2, and the lack of DNA leaves this call unchecked. This CDR3 comprises 14 residues. Germline values: CDR1 SGHRS, CDR2 YFSETQ. The CDR3 sequence is CASSLGAYQETQYF.

V and J are TRBV14 and TRBJ1-1; there is no DNA to check the TCRdb D call of TRBD1. This CDR3 contains 14 residues. Germline V lookup: CDR1 SGHDN, CDR2 FVKESK. Here the CDR3 reads CASSQDLTGYRAFF.

The chain employs TRBV20-1 and TRBJ2-1; TCRdb reports TRBD1, a call that lacks DNA to check it against. This CDR3 is built from 17 residues. CDR1 is DFQATT, CDR2 SNEGSKA, per germline (reference sequence). Here the CDR3 reads CSARPHDRGHLSGEQFF.

The chain combines TRBV29-1 with TRBJ2-1; the TCRdb call, TRBD2, lacks DNA for checking. Looked up from germline, CDR1 is SQVTM and CDR2 is ANQGSEA. The CDR3 sequence is 12 residues long. The CDR3 sequence is CSVTGTSVEQFF.

V is TRBV20-1 and J is TRBJ2-3; the D call of TRBD1 rests on TCRdb alone, since no DNA is present to check it. The V gene's germline CDR1 is DFQATT and CDR2 SNEGSKA (reference sequence). The CDR3 loop spans 14 amino acids. CDR3 residues: CSARGQGQGDTQYF.

This chain joins TRBV27 and TRBJ2-7; without DNA, the TCRdb call of TRBD2 cannot be checked. The CDR3 is 12 amino acids. Germline assignment: CDR1 MNHEY and CDR2 SMNVEV (reference sequence). This CDR3 reads CATGTPSYEQYF.

The V gene is TRBV20-1, the J gene TRBJ2-1; the D call from TCRdb, TRBD1, cannot be confirmed without DNA. Per the germline V gene, CDR1 is DFQATT and CDR2 is SNEGSKA (reference sequence). The CDR3 loop spans 18 amino acids. CDR3 sequence: CSASPGQGTGGSYNEQFF.